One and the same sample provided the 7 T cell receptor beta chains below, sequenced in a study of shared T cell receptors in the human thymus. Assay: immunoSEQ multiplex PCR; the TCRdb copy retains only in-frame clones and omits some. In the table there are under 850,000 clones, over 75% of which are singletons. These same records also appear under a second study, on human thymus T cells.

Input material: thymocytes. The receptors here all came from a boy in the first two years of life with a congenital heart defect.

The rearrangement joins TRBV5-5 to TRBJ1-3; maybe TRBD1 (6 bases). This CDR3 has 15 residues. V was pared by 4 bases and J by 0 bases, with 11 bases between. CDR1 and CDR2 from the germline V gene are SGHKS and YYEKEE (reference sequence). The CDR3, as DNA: TGTGCCAGCAGCCGCTGGGACATCTCTGGAAACACCATATATTTT. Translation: CASSRWDISGNTIYF.

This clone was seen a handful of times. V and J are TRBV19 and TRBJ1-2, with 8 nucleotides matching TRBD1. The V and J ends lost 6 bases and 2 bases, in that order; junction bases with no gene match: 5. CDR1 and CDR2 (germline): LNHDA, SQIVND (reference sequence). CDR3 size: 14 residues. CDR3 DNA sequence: TGTGCCAGTAGCCTCCGGGACAGGAACTATGGCTACACCTTC. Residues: CASSLRDRNYGYTF. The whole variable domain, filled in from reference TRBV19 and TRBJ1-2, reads DGGITQSPKYLFRKEGQNVTLSCEQNLNHDAMYWYRQDPGQGLRLIYYSQIVNDFQKGDIAEGYSVSREKKESFPLTVTSAQKNPTAFYLCASSLRDRNYGYTFGSGTRLTVV.

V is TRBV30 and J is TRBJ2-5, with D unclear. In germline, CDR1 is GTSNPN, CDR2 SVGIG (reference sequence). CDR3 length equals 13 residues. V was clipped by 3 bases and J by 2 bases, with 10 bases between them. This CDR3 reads CAWRLIDQETQYF. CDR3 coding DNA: TGTGCCTGGAGACTAATTGATCAAGAGACCCAGTACTTC.

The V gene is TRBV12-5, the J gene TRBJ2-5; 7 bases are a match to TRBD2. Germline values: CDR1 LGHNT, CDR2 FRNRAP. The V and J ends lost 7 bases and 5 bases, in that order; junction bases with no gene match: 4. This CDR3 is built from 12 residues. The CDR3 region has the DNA TGTGCTAGTGCCATCGGGAGGGAGACCCAGTACTTC. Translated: CASAIGRETQYF. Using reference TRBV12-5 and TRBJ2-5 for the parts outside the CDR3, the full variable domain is DARVTQTPRHKVTEMGQEVTMRCQPILGHNTVFWYRQTMMQGLELLAYFRNRAPLDDSGMPKDRFSAEMPDATLATLKIQPSEPRDSAVYFCASAIGRETQYFGPGTRLLVL.

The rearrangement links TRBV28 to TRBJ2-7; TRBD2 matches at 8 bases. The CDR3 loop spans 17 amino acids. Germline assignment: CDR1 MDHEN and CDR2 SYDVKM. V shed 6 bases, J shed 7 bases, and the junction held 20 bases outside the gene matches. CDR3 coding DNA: TGTGCCAGCAGGCTATCGGTGGGAGCGGGGGCCCCGGGGGAGCAGTACTTC. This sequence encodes CASRLSVGAGAPGEQYF.

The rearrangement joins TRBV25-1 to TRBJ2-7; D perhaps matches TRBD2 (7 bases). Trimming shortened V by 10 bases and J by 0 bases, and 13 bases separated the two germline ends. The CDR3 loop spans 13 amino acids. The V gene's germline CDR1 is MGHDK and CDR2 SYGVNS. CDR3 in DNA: TGTGCCACCCAAGGGGGGGGCTCCTACGAGCAGTACTTC. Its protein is CATQGGGSYEQYF.

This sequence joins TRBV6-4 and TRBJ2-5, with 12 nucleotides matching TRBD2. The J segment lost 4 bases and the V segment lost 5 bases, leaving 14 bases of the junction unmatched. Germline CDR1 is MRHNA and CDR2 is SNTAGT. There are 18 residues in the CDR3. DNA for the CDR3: TGTGCCAGCAGTACTACCGGGACTAGCGGGCGAGGGGTAGAGACCCAGTACTTC. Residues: CASSTTGTSGRGVETQYF.